This T cell receptor (beta chain) was profiled in a study of CXCR3-negative and CXCR3-positive naive CD8 T cells. CDR3 length equals 15 residues. Germline lookup yields CDR1 MGHRA and CDR2 YSYEKL. Remarks on this clonotype: What it recognizes is unknown.

The sorting of each CD8+ T cell subset was done in triplicate, at some 300,000 cells each. Notes on the study in general: Both naive subsets carried similar amounts of surface CD5, so TCR strength was inferred from TRB CDR3 properties. More hydrophobic TRB CDR3s occurred in CXCR3-positive than in CXCR3-negative naive cells. Sequencing showed both naive subsets with comparably high diversity, and memory CD8+ cells much lower.

TRB cDNA libraries were made by UMI-labeled 5' RACE. Each CDR3 protein gets one entry in TCRdb, which reprocessed the 5' RACE reads and gives no DNA. The sample's table shows 75,000 to 90,000 distinct CDR3 sequences. The receptor was isolated from a human donor in good health. Some clones in this sample may be carry-over from other donors' samples. Sequencing was performed on naive CXCR3+ CD8+ T cells from blood. This sample's subset: CD45RO-CCR7+CD27+CD95- naive CD8+ T cells expressing CXCR3 (TNR3+). This chain uses TRBV4-1 with TRBJ2-3; lacking DNA, the TRBD2 call made by TCRdb goes unchecked. The CDR3 sequence is CASSLDPSGVDTQYF.